These 14 T cell receptor beta chains were all obtained from the same sample, sequenced in a study of identical twins. TCRdb re-analysed the 5' RACE reads in MiXCR, keeping a single row per CDR3 protein. The repertoire holds 1.5 million or so distinct CDR3 sequences, with roughly a third as singletons. Sequenced: cord blood. The receptors were sampled from a newborn girl in good health.

This chain joins TRBV5-1 and TRBJ1-3; a possible D gene is TRBD1 (5 bases). Germline V gene lookup returns CDR1 SGHRS and CDR2 YFSETQ. Deletions cut 4 bases from V and 4 bases from J, with 15 bases between. CDR3 length: 15 residues. The CDR3 reads CASSPNSGPGNTIYF. CDR3 coding DNA: TGCGCCAGCAGCCCCAATTCAGGGCCCGGAAACACCATATATTTT.

The chain recombines TRBV2 with TRBJ2-5; D not resolved. V was clipped by 3 bases and J by 2 bases, with 13 bases between them. Germline CDR1 SNHLY, CDR2 FYNNEI. The CDR3 covers 15 residues. The CDR3 sequence: CASSDVGSIQETQYF. The CDR3 DNA reads TGTGCCAGCAGTGACGTAGGCTCAATACAAGAGACCCAGTACTTC.

This clonotype has just a few counts. This chain joins TRBV20-1 and TRBJ1-1; D gene uncertain. The CDR3 is made up of 13 amino acids. Germline V CDR1 and CDR2: DFQATT, SNEGSKA (reference sequence). The V end lost 0 bases, the J end lost 1 base, and 6 bases lay between the germline ends. CDR3 nucleotides: TGCAGTGCTAGAGATCCCCGGAACACTGAAGCTTTCTTT. It codes for CSARDPRNTEAFF.

The rearrangement links TRBV29-1 to TRBJ1-3, with D possibly TRBD1 on 6 matching bases. The V gene's germline CDR1 is SQVTM and CDR2 ANQGSEA. This CDR3 is built from 14 residues. The ends were cut back, 6 bases at V and 4 bases at J, with 16 bases in the middle. CDR3 DNA sequence: TGCAGCGTGGCTGGGCAGGGGTCCGGAAACACCATATATTTT. This gives the protein CSVAGQGSGNTIYF. The variable domain in full, completed from reference TRBV29-1 and TRBJ1-3, reads SAVISQKPSRDICQRGTSLTIQCQVDSQVTMMFWYRQQPGQSLTLIATANQGSEATYESGFVIDKFPISRPNLTFSTLTVSNMSPEDSSIYLCSVAGQGSGNTIYFGEGSWLTVV.

The rearrangement uses TRBV7-9 and TRBJ1-6; 7 bases are shared with TRBD1. Germline CDR1 is SEHNR and CDR2 is FQNEAQ (reference sequence). V lost 5 bases to trimming and J lost 7 bases; unmatched junction nucleotides: 8. This CDR3 is 15 amino acids long. CDR3 DNA sequence: TGTGCCAGCAGCCTAGACAGGGAAGCCAATTCACCCCTCCACTTT. Its translation is CASSLDREANSPLHF.

This rearrangement joins TRBV7-9 to TRBJ2-1; weak D call: TRBD2 (6 bases). The V gene's germline CDR1 is SEHNR and CDR2 FQNEAQ (reference sequence). V lost 5 bases and J lost 2, with 16 bases in between. The CDR3 is made up of 16 amino acids. The CDR3 DNA reads TGTGCCAGCAGCCCCGTCGGAGCGGGTGCCTACAATGAGCAGTTCTTC. Translation: CASSPVGAGAYNEQFF.

This clonotype was counted only a few times. The chain's CDR3 is CASSRRTGFNEKLFF. In nucleotides, the CDR3 is TGTGCCAGCAGTCGACGGACAGGTTTTAATGAAAAACTGTTTTTT. The chain carries TRBV12-3 or TRBV12-4 and TRBJ1-4; 7 nucleotides align to TRBD1. V shed 5 bases, J shed 4 bases, and the junction held 7 bases outside the gene matches. The CDR3 sequence is 15 residues long.

This clonotype was observed many times. J is TRBJ2-7 and V is TRBV12-3 or TRBV12-4; D uncertain. The CDR3 spans 15 residues. Between the trimmed V and J ends, which lost 6 bases and 1 base, there was a span of 16 bases. The CDR3 bases are TGTGCCAGCAGGGGTTTTGGGAACAGATCCTACGAGCAGTACTTC. Its protein is CASRGFGNRSYEQYF.

This clonotype appeared many times. The chain recombines TRBV12-3 or TRBV12-4 with TRBJ2-5; D possibly matches TRBD1 or TRBD2 (5 bases each). V was cut by 3 bases and J by 4 bases, with 12 bases left in between. The CDR3 sequence is 14 residues long. CDR3: CASSFSAGRETQYF. CDR3 nucleotide sequence: TGTGCCAGCAGTTTTTCGGCAGGGAGAGAGACCCAGTACTTC.

The gene calls are TRBV4-1 and TRBJ1-2; 8 bases are shared with TRBD1. Germline V gives CDR1 MGHRA, CDR2 YSYEKL. The CDR3 contains 16 residues. The ends lost 4 bases at V and 0 bases at J; junction bases unmatched: 7. The CDR3 spells CASSRGDRGPNYGYTF. CDR3 DNA: TGCGCCAGCAGCCGTGGCGACAGGGGCCCTAACTATGGCTACACCTTC.

V usage is TRBV6-6 and J usage is TRBJ1-1; weak D call: TRBD1 (6 bases). V shed 6 bases and J shed 2 bases, with 13 bases lying between them. The CDR3 spans 14 residues. CDR1 and CDR2 from the germline V gene are MNHNY and SVGAGI (reference sequence). CDR3 DNA sequence: TGTGCCAGCAGGACAGGACAGCTTAACACTGAAGCTTTCTTT. It encodes CASRTGQLNTEAFF.

This clonotype has only a few counts. CDR3 DNA: TGTGCCAGCATTCGACAGGGGAGGTATGGCTACACCTTC. Protein product: CASIRQGRYGYTF. The chain joins TRBV2 to TRBJ1-2, with 8 bases aligning to TRBD1. Germline CDR1 and CDR2: SNHLY and FYNNEI. The J segment lost 5 bases and the V segment lost 7 bases, leaving 6 bases of the junction unmatched. The CDR3 is 13 residues long.

This chain uses TRBV19 with TRBJ2-3, with D tentatively TRBD1 or TRBD2 (5 bases each). CDR3 length: 15 residues. The germline V gene has CDR1 LNHDA and CDR2 SQIVND (reference sequence). The V and J ends lost 4 bases and 2 bases respectively, with 13 bases between them. CDR3 in DNA: TGTGCCAGTAGTACCGGGACCCCTGACACAGATACGCAGTATTTT. This sequence encodes CASSTGTPDTDTQYF. The whole variable domain, remainder taken from reference TRBV19 and TRBJ2-3, is DGGITQSPKYLFRKEGQNVTLSCEQNLNHDAMYWYRQDPGQGLRLIYYSQIVNDFQKGDIAEGYSVSREKKESFPLTVTSAQKNPTAFYLCASSTGTPDTDTQYFGPGTRLTVL.

The rearrangement joins TRBV7-9 to TRBJ1-4; D uncertain. V shed 7 bases and J shed 4 bases, with 7 bases lying between them. Germline CDR1 reads SEHNR; CDR2 reads FQNEAQ (reference sequence). The CDR3 length is 12 residues. This CDR3 reads CASNGLNEKLFF. CDR3 DNA: TGTGCCAGCAACGGACTTAATGAAAAACTGTTTTTT. The entire variable domain, with the rest obtained from reference TRBV7-9 and TRBJ1-4, is as follows: DTGVSQNPRHKITKRGQNVTFRCDPISEHNRLYWYRQTLGQGPEFLTYFQNEAQLEKSRLLSDRFSAERPKGSFSTLEIQRTEQGDSAMYLCASNGLNEKLFFGSGTQLSVL.